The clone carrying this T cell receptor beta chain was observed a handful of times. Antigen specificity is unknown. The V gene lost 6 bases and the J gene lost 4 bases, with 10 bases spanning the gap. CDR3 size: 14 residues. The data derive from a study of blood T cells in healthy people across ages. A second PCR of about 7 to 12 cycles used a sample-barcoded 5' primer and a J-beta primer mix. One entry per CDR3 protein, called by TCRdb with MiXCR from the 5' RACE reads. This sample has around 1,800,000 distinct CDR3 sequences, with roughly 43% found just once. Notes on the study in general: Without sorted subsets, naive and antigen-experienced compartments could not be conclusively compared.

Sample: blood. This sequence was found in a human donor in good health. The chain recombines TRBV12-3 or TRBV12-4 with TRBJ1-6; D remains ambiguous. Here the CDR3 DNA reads TGTGCCAGCAGAATCACGGGGTATAATTCACCCCTCCACTTT. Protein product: CASRITGYNSPLHF.